The 29 T cell receptor beta chains in this list originate from one sample, sequenced in a study of blood T cell repertoires in COVID-19. Measured with immunoSEQ multiplex PCR; TCRdb has only the in-frame clones, and not every one. The data show 200,000 to 300,000 clones, around 84% seen once. Sequencing input: peripheral blood. The source of these receptors is a woman between 18 and 29 years old with acute or convalescent COVID-19.

This clone was found once. V is TRBV4-3 and J is TRBJ1-4, with TRBD1 matching over 7 bases. The CDR3 covers 16 residues. Trimming took 3 bases from V and 1 from J; bases not matched to a gene: 5. Looked up from germline, CDR1 is LGHNA and CDR2 is YSLEER. The CDR3: CASSHRSGGTNEKLFF. In DNA, the CDR3 is TGCGCCAGCAGCCACCGATCAGGGGGAACTAATGAAAAACTGTTTTTT.

This clone has only a few counts. This chain links TRBV6-5 with TRBJ2-7; tentative D call: TRBD2 (5 bases). With 0 bases removed from V and 1 base from J, the gap between germline ends came to 13 bases. The CDR3 is 16 residues long. Germline V gives CDR1 MNHEY, CDR2 SVGAGI. DNA for the CDR3: TGTGCCAGCAGTTACTCCGTCAATGAGGGATCCTACGAGCAGTACTTC. Amino acid sequence: CASSYSVNEGSYEQYF.

The V and J genes are TRBV6-2 or TRBV6-3 and TRBJ2-1; D possibly corresponds to TRBD2 (6 bases). This CDR3 is 13 amino acids long. Germline-derived CDR1 and CDR2 are MNHEY and SVGEGT. Between the trimmed V and J ends, which lost 1 base and 7 bases, there was a span of 8 bases. The CDR3 coding sequence is TGTGCCAGCAGTTACTGGCGGGATAATGAGCAGTTCTTC. It is translated as CASSYWRDNEQFF.

The rearrangement joins TRBV4-1 to TRBJ2-2; TRBD2 matches 7 bases. Germline loops: CDR1 MGHRA, CDR2 YSYEKL. The CDR3 has 14 residues. The V segment lost 7 bases and the J segment 5 bases; nucleotides outside the gene matches: 7. CDR3 in amino acids: CASTAVSGTGELFF. The CDR3 DNA reads as TGCGCCAGCACTGCGGTTAGCGGGACCGGGGAGCTGTTTTTT.

The V and J genes are TRBV28 and TRBJ1-1, with D perhaps matching TRBD1 (6 bases). Deletions cut 4 bases from V and 6 bases from J, with 15 bases between. Germline CDR1 reads MDHEN; CDR2 reads SYDVKM. The CDR3 is 14 residues long. In DNA form, the CDR3 reads TGTGCCAGCAGTTCGGCGGGGGCAGGTCCTGAAGCTTTCTTT. This codes for CASSSAGAGPEAFF.

V and J are TRBV5-1 and TRBJ2-7; D gene uncertain. The CDR3 runs 16 residues. Germline CDR1 is SGHRS and CDR2 is YFSETQ. Trimming stripped 0 bases from V and 0 bases from J, with 13 bases between. CDR3 region: CASSLEFSLSSYEQYF. CDR3 DNA sequence: TGCGCCAGCAGCTTGGAGTTCTCGCTGAGCTCCTACGAGCAGTACTTC.

In this sample, this clone turned up a few times. The chain uses TRBV7-8 and TRBJ1-5; D is unclear. Germline lookup yields CDR1 SGHVS and CDR2 FQNEAQ. The CDR3 length is 14 residues. V gave up 0 bases and J gave up 5 bases, with 8 bases separating them. This CDR3 is CASSLAAGYQPQHF. CDR3 sequence (DNA): TGTGCCAGCAGCTTAGCGGCGGGTTATCAGCCCCAGCATTTT.

In its sample, this clone was seen a few times. The V and J genes are TRBV3-1 (or the pseudogene TRBV3-2) and TRBJ1-3; D unclear. The CDR3 runs 17 residues. Germline CDR1 and CDR2: LGHDT and YNNKEL (reference sequence). Deletions cut 4 bases from V and 0 bases from J, with 16 bases between. This CDR3 is CASSLSPPGSSGNTIYF. The CDR3 DNA reads as TGTGCCAGCAGCCTAAGCCCGCCAGGAAGCTCTGGAAACACCATATATTTT.

This chain links TRBV7-9 with TRBJ2-1; 7 nucleotides line up with TRBD1. Germline lookup yields CDR1 SEHNR and CDR2 FQNEAQ (reference sequence). Germline trimming cut 5 bases from V and 1 base from J; bases unmatched to any gene: 5. The CDR3 covers 15 residues. The CDR3 here is CASSNTGDSYNEQFF. CDR3 DNA sequence: TGTGCCAGCAGCAATACAGGGGATTCCTACAATGAGCAGTTCTTC.

This chain links TRBV24-1 with TRBJ2-3; D might be TRBD2 (6 bases). Germline-derived CDR1 and CDR2 are KGHDR and SFDVKD. The ends were cut back, 4 bases at V and 3 bases at J, with 10 bases in the middle. This CDR3 region has 14 residues. CDR3 region: CATSEAAGTDTQYF. The CDR3 DNA reads as TGTGCCACCAGTGAAGCGGCGGGGACAGATACGCAGTATTTT.

This clone was detected only a few times. V usage is TRBV10-3 and J usage is TRBJ2-7; TRBD2 matches at 7 bases. The CDR3 loop spans 16 amino acids. The germline CDR1 and CDR2 sequences are ENHRY and SYGVKD. V lost 0 bases, J lost 2 bases, and 7 bases stayed unmatched. The CDR3 loop is CAISESRGRATYEQYF. The CDR3 DNA reads TGTGCCATCAGTGAGTCTCGTGGGAGGGCAACCTACGAGCAGTACTTC.

The chain carries TRBV29-1 and TRBJ1-1; 7 bases fit TRBD1. This CDR3 comprises 13 residues. V shed 1 base, J shed 1 base, and the junction held 0 bases outside the gene matches. Germline loops: CDR1 SQVTM, CDR2 ANQGSEA. DNA for the CDR3: TGCAGCGTTGAAGGGACAGGGAACACTGAAGCTTTCTTT. Translation: CSVEGTGNTEAFF.

This clone has just a few counts. The V call is TRBV28, the J call TRBJ2-2; 7 nucleotides match TRBD2. Germline-derived CDR1 and CDR2 are MDHEN and SYDVKM. CDR3 length equals 17 residues. The V gene end was trimmed by 0 bases and the J gene end by 3 bases; junction bases not matched to a gene: 7. In nucleotides, the CDR3 is TGTGCCAGCAGTTTATGGGCAGCGGGAAAGGACACCGGGGAGCTGTTTTTT. This gives the protein CASSLWAAGKDTGELFF.

The V and J genes are TRBV14 and TRBJ2-5, with TRBD2 matching over 7 bases. The CDR3 covers 16 residues. Germline CDR1 is SGHDN and CDR2 is FVKESK. V shed 4 bases, J shed 5 bases, and the junction held 13 bases outside the gene matches. The CDR3 DNA is TGTGCCAGCAGCCCACTTTGGGGAGGGAGCCGGGAGACCCAGTACTTC. As protein: CASSPLWGGSRETQYF.

The V and J genes are TRBV10-1 and TRBJ2-2, with 8 bases matching TRBD2. CDR1 is WNHNN and CDR2 is SYGVQD in the germline V gene (reference sequence). The CDR3 totals 16 residues. V lost 4 bases to trimming and J lost 1 base; unmatched junction nucleotides: 5. The CDR3 bases are TGCGCCAGCAGTGGATTAGCGGGACTGAACACCGGGGAGCTGTTTTTT. It encodes CASSGLAGLNTGELFF.

This clone came up a few times. The chain joins TRBV27 to TRBJ2-5; 13 bases agree with TRBD2. The CDR3 is 16 residues long. Germline values: CDR1 MNHEY, CDR2 SMNVEV (reference sequence). V lost 5 bases and J lost 5; bases outside the gene matches: 8. DNA of the CDR3: TGTGCCAGCAGTAACGGACTAGCGGGAGAAACGGAGACCCAGTACTTC. Translating it yields CASSNGLAGETETQYF.

This clone was found once. The chain carries TRBV11-2 and TRBJ2-7; 8 bases map to TRBD1. The CDR3 runs 14 residues. Germline lookup yields CDR1 SGHAT and CDR2 FQNNGV. J lost 4 bases, V lost 5 bases, and 7 bases had no gene match. In nucleotides, the CDR3 is TGTGCCAGCAGCGATAGGACAGGGAGATACGAGCAGTACTTC. Amino acid sequence: CASSDRTGRYEQYF.

The sample holds many counts of this clone. The rearrangement uses TRBV5-4 and TRBJ1-1; D gene unclear. CDR1 SGHNT and CDR2 YYREEE come from the germline V gene (reference sequence). The CDR3 is 16 amino acids. V lost 0 bases and J 4 bases, leaving 16 bases between the germline ends. The CDR3 DNA sequence: TGTGCCAGCAGCTTGGAAGGACTCCTCGGAGGCACTGAAGCTTTCTTT. Translation gives CASSLEGLLGGTEAFF.

This chain links TRBV30 with TRBJ2-7, with 8 bases fitting TRBD2. CDR1 and CDR2 (germline): GTSNPN, SVGIG (reference sequence). With V trimmed by 0 bases and J by 7 bases, 8 bases remained unmatched. This CDR3 has 14 amino acids. The CDR3 sequence: CAWSVISGAVEQYF. The CDR3 bases are TGTGCCTGGAGTGTAATTAGCGGGGCCGTGGAGCAGTACTTC.

The rearrangement links TRBV9 to TRBJ2-5; TRBD1 is a possible D gene (5 bases). The V gene's germline CDR1 is SGDLS and CDR2 YYNGEE. This CDR3 comprises 15 residues. V lost 0 bases and J lost 1, with 10 bases in between. The CDR3 coding sequence is TGTGCCAGCAGCGTAGCTCAGGGCGCCCAAGAGACCCAGTACTTC. It encodes CASSVAQGAQETQYF. Full variable domain (outside the CDR3, taken from reference TRBV9 and TRBJ2-5): DSGVTQTPKHLITATGQRVTLRCSPRSGDLSVYWYQQSLDQGLQFLIQYYNGEERAKGNILERFSAQQFPDLHSELNLSSLELGDSALYFCASSVAQGAQETQYFGPGTRLLVL.

The gene calls are TRBV5-8 and TRBJ1-5; 8 bases are shared with TRBD1. V lost 5 bases to trimming and J lost 0 bases; unmatched junction nucleotides: 10. The CDR3 has 17 amino acids. The germline gives CDR1 SGHTS, CDR2 YDEGEE. In DNA, the CDR3 is TGTGCCAGCAGATTTGGGACAGGCGGGTATAGCAATCAGCCCCAGCATTTT. Amino acids: CASRFGTGGYSNQPQHF.

V and J are TRBV4-3 and TRBJ2-7, with TRBD2 matching over 7 bases. Germline V gene lookup returns CDR1 LGHNA and CDR2 YSLEER. Trimming removed 0 bases from V and 2 bases from J; junction bases left unmatched: 7. The CDR3 is made up of 16 amino acids. The CDR3 nucleotides are TGCGCCAGCAGCCAAGAGTCCCCTAGCGGAACCTACGAGCAGTACTTC. Protein product: CASSQESPSGTYEQYF.

V usage is TRBV7-2 and J usage is TRBJ1-6; tentatively, D is TRBD1 (6 bases). The CDR3 sequence is 16 residues long. The V end was cut by 4 bases, the J end by 0 bases, with 10 bases between. Germline V gene sequence: CDR1 SGHTA, CDR2 FQGNSA. The CDR3 is CASSYDRSSYNSPLHF. DNA for the CDR3: TGTGCCAGCAGCTATGACAGGAGCTCCTATAATTCACCCCTCCACTTT.

This sequence joins TRBV5-8 and TRBJ2-7; no firm D call. Trimming shortened V by 0 bases and J by 4 bases, and 5 bases separated the two germline ends. The germline V gene encodes CDR1 SGHTS and CDR2 YDEGEE. This CDR3 has 12 amino acids. In DNA form, the CDR3 reads TGTGCCAGCAGCTTGGTCGGGTACGAGCAGTACTTC. As protein: CASSLVGYEQYF. Supplemented by reference TRBV5-8 and TRBJ2-7, the full variable domain reads EAGVTQSPTHLIKTRGQQATLRCSPISGHTSVYWYQQALGLGLQFLLWYDEGEERNRGNFPPRFSGRQFPNYSSELNVNALELEDSALYLCASSLVGYEQYFGPGTRLTVT.

This chain joins TRBV25-1 and TRBJ1-1; weak D call: TRBD1 (6 bases). Germline values: CDR1 MGHDK, CDR2 SYGVNS. This CDR3 contains 18 residues. The V end was cut by 5 bases, the J end by 1 base, with 23 bases between. CDR3 bases: TGTGCCAGCAGTCGTTTTGAATACAGGGACGGCAAGAACACTGAAGCTTTCTTT. It is translated as CASSRFEYRDGKNTEAFF.

The V and J genes are TRBV4-2 and TRBJ1-2; TRBD1 might be the D (5 bases). Trimming left V 0 bases short and J 2 bases short, with 13 bases between. In germline, CDR1 is LGHNA, CDR2 YNFKEQ. This CDR3 has 16 residues. The DNA of the CDR3 is TGTGCCAGCAGCCAAGAAGATGCCTGGGGCAACTATGGCTACACCTTC. It specifies CASSQEDAWGNYGYTF.

The V and J genes are TRBV12-3 or TRBV12-4 and TRBJ1-3, with D hard to call. CDR3 length equals 10 residues. Trimming cost V 3 bases and J 9 bases, with 3 bases left between them. The CDR3 coding sequence is TGTGCCAGCAGTTTCGGCACCATATATTTT. Translation gives CASSFGTIYF.

This chain uses TRBV9 with TRBJ1-1, with D unresolved. V was cut by 3 bases and J by 11 bases, with 23 bases left in between. The CDR3 loop spans 15 amino acids. CDR1 SGDLS and CDR2 YYNGEE come from the germline V gene. This chain's CDR3 is CASSAEAPFLVGAFF. CDR3 DNA sequence: TGTGCCAGCAGCGCCGAGGCCCCGTTTCTGGTGGGTGCTTTCTTT.

The genes are TRBV9 and TRBJ2-1, with 10 positions matching TRBD2. Germline CDR1 and CDR2: SGDLS and YYNGEE. This CDR3 has 15 amino acids. The V and J ends lost 3 bases and 1 base, in that order; junction bases with no gene match: 1. In DNA, the CDR3 is TGTGCCAGCAGCGCGGGACTAGCGTCCTACAATGAGCAGTTCTTC. Its protein is CASSAGLASYNEQFF.